Sequencing of this TCR beta chain was carried out in a study of T-cell memory formation after mild COVID-19 (dated by TCRdb to the early 2020s). Regarding the complete study: TCR sequence clusters from the two donors were largely donor specific. Longitudinal TCRalpha and TCRbeta repertoire sequencing tracked T-cell clones expanding and contracting after mild COVID-19 in two donors. The cohort comprised two young, previously healthy adult volunteers, one female and one male.

The paper as a whole reports these results and caveats: The detection of some responding clones in pre-infection memory suggests that pre-existing cross-reactive memory T cells joined the SARS-CoV-2 response. Only two mild cases were covered by the study, and larger cohorts that include severe cases with pre-infection samples were considered necessary. The second-wave clones that peaked on day 37 were not confirmed to be SARS-CoV-2 specific. Contracting CD4+ clones were found mainly in CM and EM memory subsets, while CD8+ clones were enriched in EMRA. Clones contracting from day 15 to 85 had balanced CD4/CD8 phenotypes, while a second wave expanding from day 15 to 37 was biased towards CD4+.

PBMCs were isolated by Ficoll-Paque density gradient centrifugation. TCRdb shows the sequencer as Illumina NovaSeq 6000. cDNA libraries for TCRalpha and TCRbeta were prepared by 5'RACE using constant-segment primers, with sample barcodes and unique molecular identifiers added. Trizol reagent was used to extract RNA from every sample. Amplification of the libraries took two PCR steps, and the second step added a second sample barcode plus Illumina TruSeq adapters. Sequencing of the libraries was done on an Illumina NovaSeq, producing 2 x 150 bp paired-end reads. The original methods were these. The reads were demultiplexed and collapsed into UMI-guided consensus sequences using migec v1.2.7. With mixcr v2.1.11, UMI consensuses were aligned to TRA and TRB V and J templates and assembled into clonotypes. A clonotype was counted as expanded or contracted only if both edgeR and NoisET called the change significant, with noise models trained on biological replicates. For edgeR calls, a false discovery rate-adjusted p below 0.01 and a log2 fold-change threshold of 1 were applied. As an exploratory analysis of dynamics, PCA with hierarchical clustering was applied to max-normalized trajectories of the 1000 most abundant clonotypes. Each responding clone was given a CD4 or CD8 phenotype based on the CD4+ and CD8+ repertoires, which had been sequenced separately. Using fastp at Q25 and MiXCR, TCRdb reprocessed the public reads and kept productive beta chains. Identical CDR3 proteins give one entry, which carries the most common genes and DNA. The V and J calls follow TCRdb's processing rather than the paper's. This sample has hundreds of thousands of distinct CDR3 sequences in its table, and around a sixth of those were observed once. Clones ranked in the top ten supply over 9% of the sample.

In the case of this clonotype: The antigen this receptor binds is unknown. No much larger clonotype is one base removed from it; base qualities were not supplied.

This clonotype was sampled from an adult woman who had mild COVID-19 (a few samples of this study predate the infection). The sample titles of this study are shuffled in the database, so cell type and time point are left out; the donor was told from shared clones. What was sequenced was PBMCs or a T cell subset sorted from them (not recorded which).

The DNA sequence is as follows: TGTGCCACCGCCGGGACAGTCAATCAGCCCCAGCATTTT. Its translation is CATAGTVNQPQHF. The receptor chain draws on TRBV15 and TRBJ1-5, with 7 middle bases fitting TRBD1. From its cysteine to its phenylalanine, the CDR3 spans 13 amino acids. Of all the DNA, just the CDR3 is kept, 39 bases in frame from base 1. From a lookup of the germline V gene (reference sequence), CDR1 and CDR2 are LNHNV and YYDKDF. The germline V end is reduced by 8 bases and the J end by 3 bases; junction bases left unmatched: 4.